Listed below are T cell receptor beta chains from one sample, sequenced in a study of OX40 agonist ivuxolimab in advanced cancers. TCRdb's table, derived via immunoSEQ multiplex PCR, lists solely in-frame clones and lacks some. The table shows about 68,000 clones, with around nine tenths occurring only once. The sample here was CD4+ or CD8+ T cells sorted from blood, taken in a trial of the OX40 agonist ivuxolimab. The receptors originated from an adult with an advanced solid tumor such as melanoma, head and neck, liver or kidney cancer. Each CDR3 is given with its conserved first and last residue. The D gene is left open where the match is weak. The size of a clone is reported for some rows only, either as once, few or many, or as a class for expanded clones.

J: TRBJ1-2; D: NA; V: TRBV6-1; size: NA; DNA: TGTGCCAGCAGCGGGACCCTATACTATGGCTACACCTTC; CDR3: CASSGTLYYGYTF
J: TRBJ1-6; D: NA; V: TRBV11-2; size: NA; DNA: TGTGCCAGCAGAGAATTTCGACGGACTAATTCACCCCTCCACTTT; CDR3: CASREFRRTNSPLHF
J: TRBJ2-7; D: NA; V: TRBV5-6; size: NA; DNA: TGTGCCAGCAGCTTGGACACCCACGAGCAGTACTTC; CDR3: CASSLDTHEQYF
J: TRBJ1-1; D: TRBD1; V: TRBV6-5; size: NA; DNA: TGTGCCAGCAGTTGGCCGGGACAGGGTTGGACTGAAGCTTTCTTT; CDR3: CASSWPGQGWTEAFF
J: TRBJ2-2; D: TRBD1; V: TRBV7-7; size: NA; DNA: TGTGCTAGCAGCCGCTATGTTGACAGGGGCACCGGGGAGCTGTTTTTT; CDR3: CASSRYVDRGTGELFF
J: TRBJ2-6; D: NA; V: TRBV10-3; size: NA; DNA: TGTGCCATCGGGGCTGGGCACTCTGGGGCCAACGTCCTGACTTTC; CDR3: CAIGAGHSGANVLTF
J: TRBJ2-1; D: TRBD2; V: TRBV18; size: NA; DNA: TGTGCCAGCTCACCTGGGACTAGCGGGAGTGGAGAGCAGTTCTTC; CDR3: CASSPGTSGSGEQFF
J: TRBJ1-1; D: TRBD1; V: TRBV18; size: NA; DNA: TGTGCCAGCTCACCGGACAGGGTCACTGAAGCTTTCTTT; CDR3: CASSPDRVTEAFF
J: TRBJ2-3; D: NA; V: TRBV11-3; size: NA; DNA: TGTGCCAGCAGCTTAAGGGGTTCCGATACGCAGTATTTT; CDR3: CASSLRGSDTQYF
J: TRBJ1-4; D: NA; V: TRBV2; size: NA; DNA: TGTGCCAGCAGCCAAGGGGGGGCAACTAATGAAAAACTGTTTTTT; CDR3: CASSQGGATNEKLFF
J: TRBJ2-1; D: NA; V: TRBV5-1; size: NA; DNA: TGCGCCAGCAGCTTGGCAGGTAGCGGCGAGCAGTTCTTC; CDR3: CASSLAGSGEQFF
J: TRBJ2-2; D: NA; V: TRBV7-9; size: NA; DNA: TGTGCCAGCAGCTTAGGAGGAGTGGACACCGGGGAGCTGTTTTTT; CDR3: CASSLGGVDTGELFF
J: TRBJ1-5; D: NA; V: TRBV19; size: NA; DNA: TGTGCCAGTAGTACCGGTGGCAAAGCCCTATATAGCAATCAGCCCCAGCATTTT; CDR3: CASSTGGKALYSNQPQHF
J: TRBJ2-5; D: NA; V: TRBV7-8; size: NA; DNA: TGTGCCAGCAAGCGTCGAAGAACGGGATCTTGGGCCCAAGAGACCCAGTACTTC; CDR3: CASKRRRTGSWAQETQYF
J: TRBJ2-1; D: NA; V: TRBV19; size: once; DNA: TGTGCTCCCTCCGTAGGGTCGTCAAAGTCCAATGAGCAGTTCTTC; CDR3: CAPSVGSSKSNEQFF
J: TRBJ1-3; D: NA; V: TRBV7-6; size: NA; DNA: TGTGCCAGCAGCTTAGTTGCCTACTCTGGAAACACCATATATTTT; CDR3: CASSLVAYSGNTIYF
J: TRBJ2-2; D: NA; V: TRBV7-6; size: NA; DNA: TGTGCCAGCAGCTTAGCGCTGGGGAACACCGGGGAGCTGTTTTTT; CDR3: CASSLALGNTGELFF
J: TRBJ2-1; D: TRBD2; V: TRBV23-1; size: NA; DNA: TGCGCCAGCAGTCTGGTTAGCGGGTCCTATGAGCAGTTCTTC; CDR3: CASSLVSGSYEQFF
J: TRBJ1-2; D: NA; V: TRBV7-3; size: NA; DNA: TGTGCCAGCAGCTTTGGGACCGGGACGGACTATGGCTACACCTTC; CDR3: CASSFGTGTDYGYTF
J: TRBJ2-2; D: NA; V: TRBV6-4; size: few; DNA: TGTGCCAGCAGTTCTCAGGGGACCGGGGAGCTGTTTTTT; CDR3: CASSSQGTGELFF
J: TRBJ1-2; D: TRBD1; V: TRBV6-5; size: NA; DNA: TGTGCCAGCAGCAGAGACAGGGACCTCTATGGCTACACCTTC; CDR3: CASSRDRDLYGYTF
J: TRBJ1-4; D: NA; V: TRBV4-1; size: NA; DNA: TGCGCCAGCAGCCAAGATAAACGGCCTAATGAAAAACTGTTTTTT; CDR3: CASSQDKRPNEKLFF
J: TRBJ2-1; D: NA; V: TRBV10-1; size: NA; DNA: TGCGCCAGCAGTGACCGAACACCGGGCCAGTTCTTC; CDR3: CASSDRTPGQFF
J: TRBJ2-1; D: NA; V: TRBV29-1; size: NA; DNA: TGCAGCGTTCGACTAGTCTATGAGCAGTTCTTC; CDR3: CSVRLVYEQFF
J: TRBJ1-4; D: NA; V: TRBV2; size: NA; DNA: TGTGCCAGCAGCGGTGGGGGTAGAGAAAAACTGTTTTTT; CDR3: CASSGGGREKLFF
J: TRBJ1-5; D: NA; V: TRBV10-2; size: NA; DNA: TGCGCCAGCAGTGATACAGGGAGCAATCAGCCCCAGCATTTT; CDR3: CASSDTGSNQPQHF